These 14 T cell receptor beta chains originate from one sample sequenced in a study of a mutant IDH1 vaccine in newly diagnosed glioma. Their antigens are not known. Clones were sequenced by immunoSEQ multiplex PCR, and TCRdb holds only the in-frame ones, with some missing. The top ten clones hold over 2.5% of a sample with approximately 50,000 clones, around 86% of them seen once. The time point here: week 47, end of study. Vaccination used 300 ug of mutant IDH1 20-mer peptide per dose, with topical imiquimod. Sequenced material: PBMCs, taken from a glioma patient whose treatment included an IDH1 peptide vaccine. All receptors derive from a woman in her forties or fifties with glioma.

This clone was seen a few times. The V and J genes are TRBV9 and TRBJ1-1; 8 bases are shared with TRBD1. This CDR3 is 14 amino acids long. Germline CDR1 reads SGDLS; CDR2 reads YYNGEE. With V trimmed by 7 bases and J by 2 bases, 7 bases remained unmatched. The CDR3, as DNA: TGTGCCAGCCACCAGGGGGCCCATAACACTGAAGCTTTCTTT. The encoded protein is CASHQGAHNTEAFF.

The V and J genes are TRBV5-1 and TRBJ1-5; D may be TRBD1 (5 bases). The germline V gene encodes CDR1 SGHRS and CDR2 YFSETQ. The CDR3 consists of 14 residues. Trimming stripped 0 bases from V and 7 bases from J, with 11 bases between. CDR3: CASSLEGPGQPQHF. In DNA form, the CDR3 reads TGCGCCAGCAGCTTGGAGGGGCCGGGGCAGCCCCAGCATTTT.

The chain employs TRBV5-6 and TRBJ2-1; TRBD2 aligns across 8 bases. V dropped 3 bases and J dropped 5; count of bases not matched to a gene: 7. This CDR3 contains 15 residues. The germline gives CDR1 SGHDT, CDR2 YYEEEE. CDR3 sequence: CASSWSGGGHNEQFF. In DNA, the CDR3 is TGTGCCAGCAGCTGGAGCGGGGGTGGCCACAATGAGCAGTTCTTC. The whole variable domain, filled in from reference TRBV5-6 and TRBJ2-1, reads DAGVTQSPTHLIKTRGQQVTLRCSPKSGHDTVSWYQQALGQGPQFIFQYYEEEERQRGNFPDRFSGHQFPNYSSELNVNALLLGDSALYLCASSWSGGGHNEQFFGPGTRLTVL.

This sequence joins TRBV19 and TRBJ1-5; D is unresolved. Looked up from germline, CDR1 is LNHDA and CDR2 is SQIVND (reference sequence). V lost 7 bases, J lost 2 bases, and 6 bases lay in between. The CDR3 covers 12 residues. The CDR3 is CASTVGNQPQHF. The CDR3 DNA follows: TGTGCCAGTACAGTAGGCAATCAGCCCCAGCATTTT.

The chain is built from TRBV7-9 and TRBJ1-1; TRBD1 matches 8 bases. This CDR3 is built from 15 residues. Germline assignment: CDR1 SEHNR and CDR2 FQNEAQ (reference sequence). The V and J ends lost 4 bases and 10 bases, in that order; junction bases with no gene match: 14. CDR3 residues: CASSSLRTGRFGAFF. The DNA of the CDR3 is TGTGCCAGCAGCTCATTGAGGACAGGGCGCTTTGGAGCTTTCTTT.

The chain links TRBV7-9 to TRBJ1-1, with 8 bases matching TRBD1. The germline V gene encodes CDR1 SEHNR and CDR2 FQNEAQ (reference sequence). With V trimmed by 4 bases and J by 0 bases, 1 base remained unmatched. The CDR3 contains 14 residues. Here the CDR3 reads CASSWTGLNTEAFF. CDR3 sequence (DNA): TGTGCCAGCAGCTGGACAGGGCTGAACACTGAAGCTTTCTTT.

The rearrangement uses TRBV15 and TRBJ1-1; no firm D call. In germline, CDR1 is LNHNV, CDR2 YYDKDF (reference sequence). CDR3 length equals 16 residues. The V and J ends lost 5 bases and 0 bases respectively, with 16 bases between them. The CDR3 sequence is CATSPGLAGLNTEAFF. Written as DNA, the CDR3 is TGTGCCACCAGCCCCGGACTCGCGGGATTGAACACTGAAGCTTTCTTT. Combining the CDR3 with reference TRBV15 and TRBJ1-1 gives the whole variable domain DAMVIQNPRYQVTQFGKPVTLSCSQTLNHNVMYWYQQKSSQAPKLLFHYYDKDFNNEADTPDNFQSRRPNTSFCFLDIRSPGLGDTAMYLCATSPGLAGLNTEAFFGQGTRLTVV.

CDR3 in DNA: TGTGCCAGCAGTGAGTTAAAACCTAACTATGGCTACACCTTC. Its protein product is CASSELKPNYGYTF. The chain uses TRBV6-1 and TRBJ1-2; D call uncertain. The V gene lost 3 bases and the J gene lost 0 bases, with 8 bases spanning the gap. The CDR3 length is 14 residues. Germline-derived CDR1 and CDR2 are MNHNS and SASEGT.

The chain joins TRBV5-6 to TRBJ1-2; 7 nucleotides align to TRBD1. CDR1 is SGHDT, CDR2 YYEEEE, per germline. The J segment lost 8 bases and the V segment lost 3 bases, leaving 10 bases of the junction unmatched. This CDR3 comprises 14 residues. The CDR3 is CASSSGQLGGGYTF. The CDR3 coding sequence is TGTGCCAGCAGCTCGGGACAGCTTGGTGGGGGCTACACCTTC.

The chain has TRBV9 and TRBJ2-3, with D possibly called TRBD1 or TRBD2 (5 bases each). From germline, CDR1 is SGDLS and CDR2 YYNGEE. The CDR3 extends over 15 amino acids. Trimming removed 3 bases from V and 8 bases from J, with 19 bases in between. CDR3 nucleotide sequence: TGTGCCAGCAGCGGGGGACCCCGAGGATTCGGTACGCAGTATTTT. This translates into CASSGGPRGFGTQYF.

The CDR3 DNA sequence: TGTGCCAGCAGCTTCACAGATACGCAGTATTTT. Translating it yields CASSFTDTQYF. This chain connects TRBV5-8 to TRBJ2-3, with no clear D. The CDR3 consists of 11 residues. V was trimmed by 2 bases and J by 2 bases, leaving 0 bases between them. Germline loops: CDR1 SGHTS, CDR2 YDEGEE.

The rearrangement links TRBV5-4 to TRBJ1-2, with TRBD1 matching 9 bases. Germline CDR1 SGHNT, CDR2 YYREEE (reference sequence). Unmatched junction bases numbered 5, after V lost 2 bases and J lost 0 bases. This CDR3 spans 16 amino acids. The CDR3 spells CASSFGQGPTNYGYTF. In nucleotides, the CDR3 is TGTGCCAGCAGCTTCGGACAGGGGCCAACTAACTATGGCTACACCTTC. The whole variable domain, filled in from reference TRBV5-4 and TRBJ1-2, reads ETGVTQSPTHLIKTRGQQVTLRCSSQSGHNTVSWYQQALGQGPQFIFQYYREEENGRGNFPPRFSGLQFPNYSSELNVNALELDDSALYLCASSFGQGPTNYGYTFGSGTRLTVV.

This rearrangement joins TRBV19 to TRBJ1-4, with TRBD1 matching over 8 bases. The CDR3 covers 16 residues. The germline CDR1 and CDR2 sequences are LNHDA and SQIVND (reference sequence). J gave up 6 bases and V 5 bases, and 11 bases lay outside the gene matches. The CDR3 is CASSLSTGTGYEKLFF. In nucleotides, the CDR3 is TGTGCCAGTAGTCTCAGTACCGGGACAGGATATGAAAAACTGTTTTTT.

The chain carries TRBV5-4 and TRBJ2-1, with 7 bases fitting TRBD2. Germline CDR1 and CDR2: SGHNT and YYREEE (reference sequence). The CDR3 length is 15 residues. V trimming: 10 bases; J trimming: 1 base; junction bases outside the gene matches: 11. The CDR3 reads CAGGPSGHSYNEQFF. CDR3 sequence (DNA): TGTGCCGGAGGGCCTAGCGGCCATTCCTACAATGAGCAGTTCTTC. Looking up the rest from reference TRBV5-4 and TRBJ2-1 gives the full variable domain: ETGVTQSPTHLIKTRGQQVTLRCSSQSGHNTVSWYQQALGQGPQFIFQYYREEENGRGNFPPRFSGLQFPNYSSELNVNALELDDSALYLCAGGPSGHSYNEQFFGPGTRLTVL.